This T cell receptor (beta chain) was recorded in a study of blood T cells in healthy people across ages. The authors ran a second PCR of about 7 to 11 cycles using a sample-barcoded 5' primer and a J-beta primer mix. TCRdb recomputed calls from the 5' RACE reads with MiXCR, one row per CDR3 protein. The data hold 1,500,000 or so distinct CDR3 sequences, with approximately 63% observed a single time. This CDR3 region has 15 residues. Germline lookup yields CDR1 SGDLS and CDR2 YYNGEE. V was trimmed by 0 bases and J by 2 bases, leaving 11 bases between them. This TCR was recovered from a man between 18 and 35 years old in good health. The J gene is TRBJ1-2, the V gene TRBV9; weak D call: TRBD1 (5 bases). The sample comprised blood. The DNA for the CDR3 is TGTGCCAGCAGCGTAGATCCGGGGGGAAACTATGGCTACACCTTC. Amino acid sequence: CASSVDPGGNYGYTF.